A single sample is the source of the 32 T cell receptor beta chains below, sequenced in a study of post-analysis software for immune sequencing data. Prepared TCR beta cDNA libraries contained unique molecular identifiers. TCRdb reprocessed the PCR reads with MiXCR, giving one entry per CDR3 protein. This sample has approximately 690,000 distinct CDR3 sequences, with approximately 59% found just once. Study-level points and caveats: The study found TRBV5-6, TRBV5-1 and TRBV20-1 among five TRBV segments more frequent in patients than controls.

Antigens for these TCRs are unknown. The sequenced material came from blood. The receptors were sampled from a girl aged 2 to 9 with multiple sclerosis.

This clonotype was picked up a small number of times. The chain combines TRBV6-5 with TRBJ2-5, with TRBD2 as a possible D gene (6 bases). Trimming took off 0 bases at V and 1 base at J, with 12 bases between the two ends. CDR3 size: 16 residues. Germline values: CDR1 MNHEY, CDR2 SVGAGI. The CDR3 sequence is CASSYSGGRGQETQYF. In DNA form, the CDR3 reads TGTGCCAGCAGTTACTCGGGGGGAAGGGGCCAAGAGACCCAGTACTTC.

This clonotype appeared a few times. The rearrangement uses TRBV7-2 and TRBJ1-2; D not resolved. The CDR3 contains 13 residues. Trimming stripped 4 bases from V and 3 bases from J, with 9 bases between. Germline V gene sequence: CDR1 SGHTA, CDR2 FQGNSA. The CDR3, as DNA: TGTGCCAGCAGCTCGAGAATGGACTATGGCTACACCTTC. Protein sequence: CASSSRMDYGYTF.

CDR3 in DNA: TGCAGTGCTAGAGTTGGAGGGGAGACGAACACTGAAGCTTTCTTT. Translation: CSARVGGETNTEAFF. This sequence joins TRBV20-1 and TRBJ1-1, with D perhaps TRBD1 (5 bases). This CDR3 region has 15 residues. Deletions cut 1 base from V and 1 base from J, with 13 bases between. Germline CDR1 is DFQATT and CDR2 is SNEGSKA (reference sequence).

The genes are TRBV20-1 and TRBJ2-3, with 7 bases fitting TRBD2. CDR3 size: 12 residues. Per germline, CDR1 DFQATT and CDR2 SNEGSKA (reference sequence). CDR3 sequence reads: CMAGRGTDTQYF. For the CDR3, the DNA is TGCATGGCGGGGAGGGGCACAGATACGCAGTATTTT.

CDR3 sequence (DNA): TGCAGTGCTAGTGGGCCCAATGAGCAGTTCTTC. It is translated as CSASGPNEQFF. This chain joins TRBV20-1 and TRBJ2-1; no reliable D call. The CDR3 is 11 residues long. CDR1 and CDR2 (germline): DFQATT, SNEGSKA (reference sequence). Between the trimmed V and J ends, which lost 3 bases and 6 bases, there was a span of 6 bases.

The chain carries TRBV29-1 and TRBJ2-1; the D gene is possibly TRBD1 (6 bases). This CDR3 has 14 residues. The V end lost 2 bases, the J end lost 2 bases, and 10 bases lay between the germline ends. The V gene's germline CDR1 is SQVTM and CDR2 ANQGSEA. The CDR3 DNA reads TGCAGCGTTGAAAGGCAGGGGACCTACAATGAGCAGTTCTTC. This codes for CSVERQGTYNEQFF.

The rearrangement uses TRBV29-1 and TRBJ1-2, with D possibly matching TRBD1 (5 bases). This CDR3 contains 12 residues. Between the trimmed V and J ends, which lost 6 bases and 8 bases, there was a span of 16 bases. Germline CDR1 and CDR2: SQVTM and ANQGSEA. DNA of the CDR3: TGCAGCGTAAGCCCAGGGAGGTCCGGCTACACCTTC. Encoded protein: CSVSPGRSGYTF.

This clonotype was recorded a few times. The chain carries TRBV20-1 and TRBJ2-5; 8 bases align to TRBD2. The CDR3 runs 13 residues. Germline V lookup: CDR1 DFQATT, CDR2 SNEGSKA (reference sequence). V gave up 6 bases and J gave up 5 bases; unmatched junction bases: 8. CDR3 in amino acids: CSAVGLAWETQYF. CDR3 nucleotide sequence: TGCAGTGCGGTAGGACTAGCATGGGAGACCCAGTACTTC.

The CDR3 spells CSVSEGQRKTQYF. In DNA form, the CDR3 reads TGCAGCGTCTCTGAAGGACAAAGGAAGACCCAGTACTTC. V usage is TRBV29-1 and J usage is TRBJ2-5, with D perhaps TRBD1 (5 bases). The CDR3 is made up of 13 amino acids. The ends were cut back, 6 bases at V and 6 bases at J, with 17 bases in the middle. CDR1 is SQVTM and CDR2 is ANQGSEA in the germline V gene.

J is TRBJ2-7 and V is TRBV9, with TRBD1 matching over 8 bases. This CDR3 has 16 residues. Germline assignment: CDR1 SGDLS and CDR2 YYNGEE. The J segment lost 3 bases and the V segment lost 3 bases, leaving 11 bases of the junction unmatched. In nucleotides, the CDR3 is TGTGCCAGCAGCGGGGGGTTAGGGACAGGATACTACGAGCAGTACTTC. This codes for CASSGGLGTGYYEQYF. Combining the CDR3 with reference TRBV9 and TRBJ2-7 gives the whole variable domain DSGVTQTPKHLITATGQRVTLRCSPRSGDLSVYWYQQSLDQGLQFLIQYYNGEERAKGNILERFSAQQFPDLHSELNLSSLELGDSALYFCASSGGLGTGYYEQYFGPGTRLTVT.

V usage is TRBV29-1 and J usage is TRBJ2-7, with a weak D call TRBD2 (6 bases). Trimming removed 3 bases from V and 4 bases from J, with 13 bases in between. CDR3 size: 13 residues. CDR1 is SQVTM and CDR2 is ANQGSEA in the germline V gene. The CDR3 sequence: CSVEGTGTYEQYF. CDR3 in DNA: TGCAGCGTTGAGGGGACGGGGACTTACGAGCAGTACTTC.

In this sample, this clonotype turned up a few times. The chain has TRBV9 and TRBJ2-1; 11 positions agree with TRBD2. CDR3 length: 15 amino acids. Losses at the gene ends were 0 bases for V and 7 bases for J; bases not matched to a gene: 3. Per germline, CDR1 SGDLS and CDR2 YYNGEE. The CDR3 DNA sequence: TGTGCCAGCAGCGTAGTAGCGGGGGGGCCAAATGAGCAGTTCTTC. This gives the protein CASSVVAGGPNEQFF. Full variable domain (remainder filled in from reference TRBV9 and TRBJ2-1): DSGVTQTPKHLITATGQRVTLRCSPRSGDLSVYWYQQSLDQGLQFLIQYYNGEERAKGNILERFSAQQFPDLHSELNLSSLELGDSALYFCASSVVAGGPNEQFFGPGTRLTVL.

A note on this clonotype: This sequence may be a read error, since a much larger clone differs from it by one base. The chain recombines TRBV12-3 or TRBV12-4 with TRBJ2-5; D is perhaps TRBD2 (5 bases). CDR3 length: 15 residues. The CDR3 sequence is CTSSPQTMYQETQYF. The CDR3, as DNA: TGTACCAGCAGTCCCCAGACTATGTACCAAGAGACCCAGTACTTC.

CDR3 in DNA: TGCAGTGCCGTCCCGGGGTCCGGACCCAGGGTTGAGCAGTTCTTC. As protein: CSAVPGSGPRVEQFF. The V call is TRBV20-1, the J call TRBJ2-1; either TRBD1 or TRBD2 may fit D (5 bases each). Germline V gives CDR1 DFQATT, CDR2 SNEGSKA (reference sequence). The CDR3 runs 15 residues. V was trimmed by 6 bases and J by 9 bases, leaving 24 bases between them.

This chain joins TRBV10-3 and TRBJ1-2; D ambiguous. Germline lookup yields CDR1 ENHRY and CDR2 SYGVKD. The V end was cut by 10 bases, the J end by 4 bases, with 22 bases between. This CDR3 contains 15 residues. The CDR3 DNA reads TGTGCCACGATGACCTCCTGGTCAGCCTCCTATGGCTACACCTTC. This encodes CATMTSWSASYGYTF.

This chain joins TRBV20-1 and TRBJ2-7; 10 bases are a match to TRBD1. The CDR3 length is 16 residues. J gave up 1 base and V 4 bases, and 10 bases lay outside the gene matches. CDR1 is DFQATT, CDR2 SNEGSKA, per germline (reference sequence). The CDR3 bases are TGCAGTGCTACAAACTCCCGGACAGGGGGATCCTACGAGCAGTACTTC. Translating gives CSATNSRTGGSYEQYF.

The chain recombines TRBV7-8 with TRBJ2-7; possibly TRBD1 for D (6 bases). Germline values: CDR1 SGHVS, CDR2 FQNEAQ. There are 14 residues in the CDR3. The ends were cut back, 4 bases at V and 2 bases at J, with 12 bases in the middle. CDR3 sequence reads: CASSSRTATYEQYF. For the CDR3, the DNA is TGTGCCAGCAGCTCCCGGACAGCTACCTACGAGCAGTACTTC.

The CDR3 DNA is TGTGCCAGCAGTGAACTACTAGAGCAGTTCTTC. Translated, it gives CASSELLEQFF. The chain links TRBV2 to TRBJ2-1, with D hard to call. Trimming removed 2 bases at V and 10 bases at J, with 6 bases between. The CDR3 length is 11 residues. From germline, CDR1 is SNHLY and CDR2 FYNNEI.

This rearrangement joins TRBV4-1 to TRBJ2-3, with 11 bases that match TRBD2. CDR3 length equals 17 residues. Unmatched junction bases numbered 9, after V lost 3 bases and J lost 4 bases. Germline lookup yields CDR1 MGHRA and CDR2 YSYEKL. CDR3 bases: TGCGCCAGCAGCCAGGGACTTCTAGCGGGAGGACCAGATACGCAGTATTTT. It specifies CASSQGLLAGGPDTQYF.

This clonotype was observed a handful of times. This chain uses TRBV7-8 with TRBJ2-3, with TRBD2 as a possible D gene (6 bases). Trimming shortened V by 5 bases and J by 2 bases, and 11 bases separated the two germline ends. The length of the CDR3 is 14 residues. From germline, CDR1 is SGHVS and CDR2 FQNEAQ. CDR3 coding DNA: TGTGCCAGCAGCATGCCGGACTACACAGATACGCAGTATTTT. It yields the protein CASSMPDYTDTQYF. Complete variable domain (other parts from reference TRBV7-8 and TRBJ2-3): GAGVSQSPRYKVAKRGQDVALRCDPISGHVSLFWYQQALGQGPEFLTYFQNEAQLDKSGLPSDRFFAERPEGSVSTLKIQRTQQEDSAVYLCASSMPDYTDTQYFGPGTRLTVL.

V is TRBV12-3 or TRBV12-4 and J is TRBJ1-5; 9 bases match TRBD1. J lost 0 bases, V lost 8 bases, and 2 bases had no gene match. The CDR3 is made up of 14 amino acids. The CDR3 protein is CASGTGNSNQPQHF. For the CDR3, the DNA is TGTGCCAGCGGGACAGGGAATAGCAATCAGCCCCAGCATTTT.

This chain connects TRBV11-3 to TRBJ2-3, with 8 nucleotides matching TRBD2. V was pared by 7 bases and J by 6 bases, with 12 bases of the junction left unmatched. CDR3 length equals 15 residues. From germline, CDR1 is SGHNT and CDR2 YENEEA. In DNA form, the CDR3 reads TGTGCCAGCACCCCTTGGAGAGGCGGGGGGGATACGCAGTATTTT. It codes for CASTPWRGGGDTQYF.

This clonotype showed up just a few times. The CDR3 DNA reads TGTGCCAGCAGCTTAATTGGGACTAGACCCTACAATGAGCAGTTCTTC. Protein sequence: CASSLIGTRPYNEQFF. The rearrangement links TRBV7-3 to TRBJ2-1, with 8 positions matching TRBD2. With 1 base clipped from V and 2 bases from J, the junction kept 4 bases outside the gene matches. This CDR3 is 16 amino acids long. The V gene's germline CDR1 is SGHTA and CDR2 FQGTGA.

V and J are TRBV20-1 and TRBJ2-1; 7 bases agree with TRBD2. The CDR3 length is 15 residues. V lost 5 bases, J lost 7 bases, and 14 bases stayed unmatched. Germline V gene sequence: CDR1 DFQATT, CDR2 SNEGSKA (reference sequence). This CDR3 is CSAPSERGLGNEQFF. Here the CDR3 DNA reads TGCAGTGCTCCGAGCGAGCGGGGTCTCGGTAATGAGCAGTTCTTC.

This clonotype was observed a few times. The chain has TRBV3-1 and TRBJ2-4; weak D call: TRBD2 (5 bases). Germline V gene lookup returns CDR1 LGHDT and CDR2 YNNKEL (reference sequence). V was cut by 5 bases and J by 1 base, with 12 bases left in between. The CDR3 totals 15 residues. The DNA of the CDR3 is TGTGCCAGCAGCTCAGAGGGTGGGGCCAAAAACATTCAGTACTTC. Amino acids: CASSSEGGAKNIQYF.

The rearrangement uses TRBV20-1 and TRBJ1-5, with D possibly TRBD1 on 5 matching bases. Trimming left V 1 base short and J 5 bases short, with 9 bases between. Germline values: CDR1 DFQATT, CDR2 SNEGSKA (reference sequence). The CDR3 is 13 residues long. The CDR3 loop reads CSARVGGDQPQHF. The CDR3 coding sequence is TGCAGTGCTAGAGTGGGGGGGGATCAGCCCCAGCATTTT.

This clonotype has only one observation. CDR3 residues: CASSFSGSWNEQFF. The CDR3 DNA is TGTGCCAGCAGTTTTAGCGGGAGTTGGAATGAGCAGTTCTTC. The chain has TRBV27 and TRBJ2-1; 9 bases align to TRBD2. V was clipped by 3 bases and J by 7 bases; unmatched bases: 4. Looked up from germline, CDR1 is MNHEY and CDR2 is SMNVEV (reference sequence). The CDR3 totals 14 residues.

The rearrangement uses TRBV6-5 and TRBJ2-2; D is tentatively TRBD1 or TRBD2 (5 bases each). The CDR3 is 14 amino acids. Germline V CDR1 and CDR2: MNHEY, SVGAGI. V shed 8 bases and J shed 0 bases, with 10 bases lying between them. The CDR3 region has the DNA TGTGCCAGCCTGGGACGACCGAACACCGGGGAGCTGTTTTTT. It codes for CASLGRPNTGELFF.

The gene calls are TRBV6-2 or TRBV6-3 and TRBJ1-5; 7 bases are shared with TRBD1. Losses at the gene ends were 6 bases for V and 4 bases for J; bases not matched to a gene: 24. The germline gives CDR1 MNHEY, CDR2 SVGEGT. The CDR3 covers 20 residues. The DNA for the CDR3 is TGTGCCAGCAGCCTTTCTTCATTACAGGGGCCTGAGAGTTCGAATCAGCCCCAGCATTTT. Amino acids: CASSLSSLQGPESSNQPQHF.

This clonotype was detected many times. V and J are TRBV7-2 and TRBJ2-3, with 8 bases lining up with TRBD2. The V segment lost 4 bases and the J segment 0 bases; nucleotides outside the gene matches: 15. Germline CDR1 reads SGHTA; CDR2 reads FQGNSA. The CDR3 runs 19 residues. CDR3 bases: TGTGCCAGCAGCTCATTTCCAATCGGGGGGGGGCCGAGCACAGATACGCAGTATTTT. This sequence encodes CASSSFPIGGGPSTDTQYF.

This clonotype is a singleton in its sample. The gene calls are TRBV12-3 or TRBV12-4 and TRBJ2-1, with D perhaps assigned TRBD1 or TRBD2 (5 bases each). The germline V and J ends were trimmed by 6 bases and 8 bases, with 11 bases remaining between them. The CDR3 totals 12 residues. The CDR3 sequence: CASSRGADEQFF. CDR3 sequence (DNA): TGTGCCAGCAGCCGAGGGGCCGATGAGCAGTTCTTC.

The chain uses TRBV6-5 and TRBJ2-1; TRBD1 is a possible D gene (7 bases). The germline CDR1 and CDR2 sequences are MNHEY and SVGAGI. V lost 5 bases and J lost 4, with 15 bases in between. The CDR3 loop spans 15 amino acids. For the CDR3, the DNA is TGTGCCAGCAGTGGAGGGACAGACCTATACAATGAGCAGTTCTTC. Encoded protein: CASSGGTDLYNEQFF.